This TCR beta chain was sequenced during a study of blood T cell repertoires in COVID-19. Study-level background: Nucleic acid was either cDNA or gDNA, and it came from T cells, B-cell-depleted T cells, or PBMCs.

J gave up 9 bases and V 2 bases, and 4 bases lay outside the gene matches. This CDR3 is built from 15 residues. Looked up from germline, CDR1 is MNHEY and CDR2 is SVGAGI. Produced via immunoSEQ multiplex PCR; TCRdb's table is partial and in-frame only. The profile shows some 150,000 clones, about nine tenths of them singletons. This receptor was obtained from a woman in her sixties who had recovered from COVID-19. Specimen: peripheral blood. The rearrangement links TRBV6-5 to TRBJ2-1; 13 nucleotides agree with TRBD2. CDR3 coding DNA: TGTGCCAGCAGTTACGTCACTAGCGGGGGGGGTGAGCAGTTCTTC. Protein sequence: CASSYVTSGGGEQFF.